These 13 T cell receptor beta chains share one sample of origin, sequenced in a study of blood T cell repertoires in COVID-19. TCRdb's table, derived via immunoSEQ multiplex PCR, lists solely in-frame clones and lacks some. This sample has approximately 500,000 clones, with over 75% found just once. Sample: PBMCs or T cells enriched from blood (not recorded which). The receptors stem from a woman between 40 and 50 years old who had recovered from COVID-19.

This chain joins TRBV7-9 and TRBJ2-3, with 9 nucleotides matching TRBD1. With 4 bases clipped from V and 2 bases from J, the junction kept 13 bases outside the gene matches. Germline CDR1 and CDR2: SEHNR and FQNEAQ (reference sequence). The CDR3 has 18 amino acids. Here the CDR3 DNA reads TGTGCCAGCAGCTCCTTTAGAGGACAGGGGTATAACACAGATACGCAGTATTTT. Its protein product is CASSSFRGQGYNTDTQYF.

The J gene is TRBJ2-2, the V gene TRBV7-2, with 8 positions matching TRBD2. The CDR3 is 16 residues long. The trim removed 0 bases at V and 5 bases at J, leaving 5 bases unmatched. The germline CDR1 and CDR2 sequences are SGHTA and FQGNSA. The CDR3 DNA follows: TGTGCCAGCAGCTTAGCGTGGGCTAGCGGGACCGGGGAGCTGTTTTTT. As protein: CASSLAWASGTGELFF. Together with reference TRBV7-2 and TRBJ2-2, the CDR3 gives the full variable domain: GAGVSQSPSNKVTEKGKDVELRCDPISGHTALYWYRQSLGQGLEFLIYFQGNSAPDKSGLPSDRFSAERTGGSVSTLTIQRTQQEDSAVYLCASSLAWASGTGELFFGEGSRLTVL.

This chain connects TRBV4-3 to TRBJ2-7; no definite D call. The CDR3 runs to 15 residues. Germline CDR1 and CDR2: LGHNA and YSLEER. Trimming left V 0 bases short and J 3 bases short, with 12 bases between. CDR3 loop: CASSQDNGLGYEQYF. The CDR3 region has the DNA TGCGCCAGCAGCCAAGATAACGGGTTGGGCTACGAGCAGTACTTC.

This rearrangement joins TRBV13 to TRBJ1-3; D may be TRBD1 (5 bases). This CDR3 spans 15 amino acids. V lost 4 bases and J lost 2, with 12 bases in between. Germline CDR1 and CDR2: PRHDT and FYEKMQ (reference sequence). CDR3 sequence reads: CASSSYPGAGNTIYF. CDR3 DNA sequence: TGTGCCAGCAGCTCTTATCCGGGGGCTGGAAACACCATATATTTT.

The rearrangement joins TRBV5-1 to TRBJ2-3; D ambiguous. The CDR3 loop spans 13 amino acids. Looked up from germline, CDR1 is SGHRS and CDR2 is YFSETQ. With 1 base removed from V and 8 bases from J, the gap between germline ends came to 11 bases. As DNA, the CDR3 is TGCGCCAGCAGCTTGAGAGTAGATGGTACGCAGTATTTT. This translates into CASSLRVDGTQYF.

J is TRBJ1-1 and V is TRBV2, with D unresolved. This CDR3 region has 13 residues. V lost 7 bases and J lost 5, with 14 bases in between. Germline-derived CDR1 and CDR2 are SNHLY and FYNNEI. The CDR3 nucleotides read TGTGCCAGCAATTTGGAAGCGTTGACTGAAGCTTTCTTT. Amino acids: CASNLEALTEAFF.

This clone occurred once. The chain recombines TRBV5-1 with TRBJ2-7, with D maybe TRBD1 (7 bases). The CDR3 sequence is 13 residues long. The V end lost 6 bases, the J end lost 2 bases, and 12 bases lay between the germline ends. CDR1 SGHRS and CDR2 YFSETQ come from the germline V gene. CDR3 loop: CASKAGGTYEQYF. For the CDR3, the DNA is TGCGCCAGCAAGGCAGGGGGGACCTACGAGCAGTACTTC. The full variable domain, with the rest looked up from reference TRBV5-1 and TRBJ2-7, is KAGVTQTPRYLIKTRGQQVTLSCSPISGHRSVSWYQQTPGQGLQFLFEYFSETQRNKGNFPGRFSGRQFSNSRSEMNVSTLELGDSALYLCASKAGGTYEQYFGPGTRLTVT.

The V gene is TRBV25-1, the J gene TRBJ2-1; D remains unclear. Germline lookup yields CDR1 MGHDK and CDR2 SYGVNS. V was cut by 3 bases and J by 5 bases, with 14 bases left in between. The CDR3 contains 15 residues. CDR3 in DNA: TGTGCCAGCAGTGACCCTACAGAGCTCGACAATGAGCAGTTCTTC. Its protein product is CASSDPTELDNEQFF.

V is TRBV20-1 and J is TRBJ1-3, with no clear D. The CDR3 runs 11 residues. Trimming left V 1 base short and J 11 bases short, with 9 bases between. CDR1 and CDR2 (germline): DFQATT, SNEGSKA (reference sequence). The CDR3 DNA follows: TGCAGTGCTAGAGGCAGTGGTGCCATATATTTT. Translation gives CSARGSGAIYF.

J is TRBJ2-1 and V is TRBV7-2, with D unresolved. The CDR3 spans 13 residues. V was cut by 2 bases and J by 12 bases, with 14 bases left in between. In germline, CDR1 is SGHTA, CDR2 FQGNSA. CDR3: CASSLQVHVGQFF. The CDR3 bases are TGTGCCAGCAGCTTACAGGTTCACGTCGGGCAGTTCTTC.

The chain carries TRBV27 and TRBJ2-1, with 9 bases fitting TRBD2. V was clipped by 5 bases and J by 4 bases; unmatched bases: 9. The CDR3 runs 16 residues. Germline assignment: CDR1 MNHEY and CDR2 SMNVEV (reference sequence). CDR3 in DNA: TGTGCCAGCAGTCTAAAGGGCGGGAGGGGTTACAATGAGCAGTTCTTC. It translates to CASSLKGGRGYNEQFF.

The CDR3 region is CASVRGGVSEQYF. In DNA, the CDR3 is TGTGCCAGCGTTAGAGGGGGGGTTAGCGAGCAGTACTTC. The gene calls are TRBV5-6 and TRBJ2-7; D is possibly TRBD2 (7 bases). The CDR3 is 13 residues long. V dropped 7 bases and J dropped 6 bases, with 17 bases sitting between them. Germline values: CDR1 SGHDT, CDR2 YYEEEE.

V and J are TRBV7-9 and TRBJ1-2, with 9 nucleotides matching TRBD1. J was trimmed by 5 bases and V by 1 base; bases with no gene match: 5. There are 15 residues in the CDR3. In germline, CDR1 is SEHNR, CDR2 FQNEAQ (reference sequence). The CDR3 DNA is TGTGCCAGCAGCTTAGGGCTAGGGACAGGGTATGGCTACACCTTC. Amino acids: CASSLGLGTGYGYTF.